The T cell receptor beta chain described here comes from a study of T cells in women clearing cervical HPV infection. Overall study: HLA type stays a possible confounder, typing being limited.

Notes on this clone: The read ends 3 residues before the CDR3 terminus; that terminus is restored from the germline J gene.

Only in-frame clones appear in the TCRdb table, and some are missing; sequencing was by immunoSEQ multiplex PCR. This table lists around 31,000 clones. The germline gives CDR1 SGHRS, CDR2 YFSETQ. This CDR3 spans 19 amino acids. Trimming pared 2 bases from V and 2 bases from J, leaving 24 bases between. The V and J genes are TRBV5-1 and TRBJ2-3; the D gene is possibly TRBD2 (5 bases). The receptor's source is a woman between 18 and 70 years old with a cervical HPV16 infection that either progressed to CIN3+ or cleared (not recorded which). The sequencing input was blood buffy coat. The CDR3 loop is CASSFRGRRALADTDTQYF. The sequenced part of the CDR3 DNA is TGCGCCAGCAGCTTCCGGGGTAGGAGAGCCCTAGCAGACACAGATACG.